The clone carrying this T cell receptor (beta chain) has a handful of counts. Its target is unknown. The sample is drawn from a study of OX40 agonist ivuxolimab in advanced cancers. About the study: As their treatment, patients were administered ivuxolimab, an agonistic anti-OX40 (CD134) antibody.

On cycle 4 day 1 and cycle 7 day 1, as well as at baseline, blood was sampled. This CDR3 region has 19 residues. The V gene end was trimmed by 3 bases and the J gene end by 4 bases; junction bases not matched to a gene: 16. Germline assignment: CDR1 SGHTA and CDR2 FQGNSA. Repertoires were generated with immunoSEQ multiplex PCR, while TCRdb's copy carries only in-frame clones and drops some. The table lists more than 25,000 clones, around 83% of them singletons, with roughly a fifth in the top ten. Study-level findings and limits: At 0.1 to 3.0 mg/kg and by week 6, CD4+ and CD8+ T cells in the blood had expanded clonally.

The receptor was isolated from an adult with an advanced solid tumor such as melanoma, head and neck, liver or kidney cancer. This rearrangement joins TRBV7-2 to TRBJ1-1, with 11 bases lining up with TRBD1. The source material was CD4+ or CD8+ T cells sorted from blood, sampled in a trial of the OX40 agonist ivuxolimab. This CDR3 reads CASSLEEETGQGAGTEAFF. The CDR3 coding sequence is TGTGCCAGCAGCTTGGAAGAAGAGACCGGACAGGGGGCGGGCACTGAAGCTTTCTTT.